This T cell receptor beta chain was recorded in a study of regulatory T cells in long-lasting Graves disease. Documented time point: newly diagnosed GD, antithyroid drugs for less than 3 months. From PBMCs, RNA was extracted and then used to make the TCR library. Per American Thyroid Association guidelines, Graves' disease was diagnosed. This CDR3 has 14 residues. Germline assignment: CDR1 SGHTA and CDR2 FQGTGA. The trim removed 0 bases at V and 5 bases at J, leaving 3 bases unmatched. Findings and limits, study-wide: TRBV28, TRBJ1-2 and TRBJ2-5 were favored in persistent disease.

This clonotype was seen ten or more times. What it binds is unknown. Library construction for TCR beta used iRepertoire HTBI primers and Arm-PCR of CDR3 regions. MiXCR was run by TCRdb on the multiplex PCR reads, yielding one entry per CDR3 protein. This table holds fewer than 550,000 distinct CDR3 sequences, roughly 15% found once. The sample also formed part of further work on T cells in Graves' hyperthyroidism and ophthalmopathy. That study reports: Diagnosis of hyperthyroidism was new in patients aged 18 to 65, and its duration was under 2 months.

The V call is TRBV7-3, the J call TRBJ1-1; 7 nucleotides line up with TRBD1. The sequencing here drew on peripheral blood mononuclear cells (PBMCs), taken at new diagnosis, from a patient treated with antithyroid drugs. The clonotype originates from a woman in her late teens or twenties with Graves disease. The CDR3 is CASSLTRTGTEAFF. The CDR3 DNA reads as TGTGCCAGCAGCTTAACAAGGACAGGAACTGAAGCTTTCTTT.